This T cell receptor (beta chain) was obtained from a study of human T cells and chemical hapten exposure. On the study more broadly: Yields of TCR per sample differed, chiefly owing to small differences in pooled library volume. Findings of the study overall: TCRs at a frequency above 1 in 1000 stayed unchanged with DPC sensitization.

The CDR3 contains 14 residues. V shed 6 bases and J shed 3 bases, with 15 bases lying between them. The germline gives CDR1 ENHRY, CDR2 SYGVKD. This clonotype was observed many times. The antigen remains unidentified. Within the library, unique molecular identifiers were attached to each individual cDNA molecule. Source study methods: The number of TCRs in each sample had a median of approximately 96,000 and spanned about 23,224 to 690,600. One entry per CDR3 protein results from TCRdb running MiXCR on the 5' RACE reads. The V and J calls, along with clone size, are taken from TCRdb and not from the paper's own processing. The sample consists of some 150,000 distinct CDR3 sequences, roughly 4.1% of them appearing once. Whole blood, unfractionated, served as the material for total RNA extraction.

The TCR sequence derives from a female donor in good health. This chain uses TRBV10-3 with TRBJ2-7; the D gene is possibly TRBD1 (6 bases). This CDR3 reads CAIRYSGVGYEQYF. The DNA for the CDR3 is TGTGCCATCAGATATTCAGGGGTCGGCTACGAGCAGTACTTC.